The clone carrying this TCR beta chain has just a few counts. Its antigen is still unknown. These data are taken from a study of CD8 T cells in ankylosing spondylitis. TCRdb passed the 5' RACE reads through MiXCR, listing each CDR3 protein once. The sample records fewer than 650,000 distinct CDR3 sequences, about 13% being singletons. Study-level findings and limits: Seemingly characteristic of ankylosing spondylitis blood was a TCR beta motif consisting of several highly homologous variants.

This CDR3 has 15 amino acids. Trimming stripped 3 bases from V and 7 bases from J, with 16 bases between. The chain links TRBV12-3 or TRBV12-4 to TRBJ2-1; D not resolved. The TCR originated in a male donor with ankylosing spondylitis. The material sequenced was blood, either unsorted or a sorted T cell fraction (not recorded which). The DNA of the CDR3 is TGTGCCAGCAGTTTTAGGCTAGAGATGGGGAATGAGCAGTTCTTC. It translates to CASSFRLEMGNEQFF.